This TCR beta chain was captured by sequencing in a study of blood T cell repertoires in COVID-19. Using immunoSEQ multiplex PCR, the repertoire was profiled, and TCRdb retains in-frame clones only, with some absent. The sample contains around 250,000 clones, 75% to 90% of which appear only once. Donors in Cohort 3 counted as recovered after two negative PCRs, clearance, or symptom resolution. This receptor was taken from a woman in her forties or fifties who had recovered from COVID-19. Sequenced: PBMCs or T cells enriched from blood (not recorded which).

The CDR3 spells CASSSFYRALNTEAFF. DNA of the CDR3: TGTGCCAGTAGTAGTTTTTACAGGGCGCTGAACACTGAAGCTTTCTTT. The chain is built from TRBV19 and TRBJ1-1, with D tentatively TRBD1 (6 bases). The germline V gene has CDR1 LNHDA and CDR2 SQIVND (reference sequence). The V and J ends lost 4 bases and 0 bases respectively, with 15 bases between them. The CDR3 has 16 amino acids.